Reported below is one T cell receptor (beta chain). One entry per CDR3 protein, without DNA, is what TCRdb gives after re-calling the 5' RACE reads. This specimen shows a few hundred thousand distinct CDR3 sequences; the ten leading clones hold approximately 1.6%. CDR1 is SNHLY, CDR2 FYNNEI, per germline. The CDR3 is made up of 11 amino acids. This sample stems from a study of monozygotic twins with inflammatory bowel disease. This TCR came from a human donor with ulcerative colitis or Crohn's disease, or a healthy co-twin of an affected twin (not recorded which). The specimen sequenced was blood. The chain is built from TRBV2 and TRBJ2-1. This CDR3 is CASNWYNEQFF.